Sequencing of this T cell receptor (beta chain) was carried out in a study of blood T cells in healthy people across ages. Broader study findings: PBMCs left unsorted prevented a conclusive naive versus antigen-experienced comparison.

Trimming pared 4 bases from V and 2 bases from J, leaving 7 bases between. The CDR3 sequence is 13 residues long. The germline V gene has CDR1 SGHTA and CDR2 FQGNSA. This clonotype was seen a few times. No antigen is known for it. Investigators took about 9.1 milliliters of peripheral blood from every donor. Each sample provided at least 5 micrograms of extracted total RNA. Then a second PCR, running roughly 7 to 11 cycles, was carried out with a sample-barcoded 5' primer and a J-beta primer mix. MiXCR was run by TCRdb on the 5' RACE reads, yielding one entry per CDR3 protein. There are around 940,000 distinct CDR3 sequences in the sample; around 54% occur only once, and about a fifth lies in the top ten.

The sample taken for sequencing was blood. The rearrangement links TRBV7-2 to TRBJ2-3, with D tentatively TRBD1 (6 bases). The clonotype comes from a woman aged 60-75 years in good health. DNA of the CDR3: TGTGCCAGCAGCTGGGGGCCCACAGATACGCAGTATTTT. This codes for CASSWGPTDTQYF.